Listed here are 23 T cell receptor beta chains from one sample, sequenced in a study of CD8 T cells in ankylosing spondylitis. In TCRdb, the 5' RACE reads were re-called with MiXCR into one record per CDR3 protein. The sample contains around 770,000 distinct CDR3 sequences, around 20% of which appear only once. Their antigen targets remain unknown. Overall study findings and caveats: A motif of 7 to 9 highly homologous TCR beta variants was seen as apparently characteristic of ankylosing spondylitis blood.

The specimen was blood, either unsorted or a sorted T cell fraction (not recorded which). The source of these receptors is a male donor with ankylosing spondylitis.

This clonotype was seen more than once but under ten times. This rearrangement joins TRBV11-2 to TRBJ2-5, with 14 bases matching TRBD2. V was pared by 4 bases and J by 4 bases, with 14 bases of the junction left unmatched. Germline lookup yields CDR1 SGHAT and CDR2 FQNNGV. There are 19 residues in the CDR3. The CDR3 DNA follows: TGTGCCAGCAGCTCCCGAACAAAGACTAGCGGGGGGGCCATAGAGACCCAGTACTTC. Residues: CASSSRTKTSGGAIETQYF.

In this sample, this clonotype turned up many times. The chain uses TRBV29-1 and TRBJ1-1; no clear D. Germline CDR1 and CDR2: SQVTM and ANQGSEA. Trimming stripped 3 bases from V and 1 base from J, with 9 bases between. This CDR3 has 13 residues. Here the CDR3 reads CSVEEPPNTEAFF. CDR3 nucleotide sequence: TGCAGCGTTGAGGAACCCCCGAACACTGAAGCTTTCTTT. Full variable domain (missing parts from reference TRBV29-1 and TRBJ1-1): SAVISQKPSRDICQRGTSLTIQCQVDSQVTMMFWYRQQPGQSLTLIATANQGSEATYESGFVIDKFPISRPNLTFSTLTVSNMSPEDSSIYLCSVEEPPNTEAFFGQGTRLTVV.

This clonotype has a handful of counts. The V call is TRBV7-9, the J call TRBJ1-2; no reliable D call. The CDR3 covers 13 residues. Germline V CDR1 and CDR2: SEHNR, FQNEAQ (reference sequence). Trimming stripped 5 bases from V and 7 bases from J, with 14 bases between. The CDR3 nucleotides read TGTGCCAGCAGCCCCCGAGAGGGTCTTGGCTACACCTTC. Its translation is CASSPREGLGYTF.

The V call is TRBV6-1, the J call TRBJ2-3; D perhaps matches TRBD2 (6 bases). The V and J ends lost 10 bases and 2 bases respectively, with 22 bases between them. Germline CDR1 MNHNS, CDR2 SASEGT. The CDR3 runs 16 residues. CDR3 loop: CATSMRVGGFTDTQYF. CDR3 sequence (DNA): TGTGCCACCAGCATGCGGGTTGGGGGGTTCACAGATACGCAGTATTTT.

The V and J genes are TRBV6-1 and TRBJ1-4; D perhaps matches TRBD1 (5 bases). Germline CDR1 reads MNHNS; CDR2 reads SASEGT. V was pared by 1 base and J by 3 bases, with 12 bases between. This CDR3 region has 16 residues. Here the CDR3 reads CASSEVLGPANEKLFF. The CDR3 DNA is TGTGCCAGCAGTGAAGTGCTGGGGCCGGCTAATGAAAAACTGTTTTTT.

CDR3 DNA: TGCGCCAGCAGCCAAGGACTTCTAACCTACGAGCAGTACTTC. Protein: CASSQGLLTYEQYF. This chain uses TRBV4-1 with TRBJ2-7; D is ambiguous. Germline assignment: CDR1 MGHRA and CDR2 YSYEKL. This CDR3 spans 14 amino acids. Trimming took 1 base from V and 2 from J, leaving 9 bases between them.

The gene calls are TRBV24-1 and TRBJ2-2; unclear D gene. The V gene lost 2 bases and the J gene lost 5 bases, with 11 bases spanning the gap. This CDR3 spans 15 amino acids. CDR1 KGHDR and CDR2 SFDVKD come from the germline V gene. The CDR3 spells CATSDSHSRTGELFF. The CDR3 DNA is TGTGCCACCAGTGATTCCCACTCCAGGACCGGGGAGCTGTTTTTT.

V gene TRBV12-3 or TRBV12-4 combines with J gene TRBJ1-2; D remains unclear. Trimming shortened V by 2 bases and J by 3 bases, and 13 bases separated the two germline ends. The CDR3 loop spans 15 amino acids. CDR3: CASSLSPAGDYGYTF. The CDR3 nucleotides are TGTGCCAGCAGTTTATCCCCCGCAGGTGACTATGGCTACACCTTC.

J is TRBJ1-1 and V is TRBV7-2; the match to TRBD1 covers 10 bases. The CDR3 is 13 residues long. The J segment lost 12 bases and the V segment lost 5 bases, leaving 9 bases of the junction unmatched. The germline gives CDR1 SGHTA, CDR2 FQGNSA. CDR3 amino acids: CASSKATGGIPFF. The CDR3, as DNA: TGTGCCAGCAGCAAAGCGACAGGGGGCATACCTTTCTTT.

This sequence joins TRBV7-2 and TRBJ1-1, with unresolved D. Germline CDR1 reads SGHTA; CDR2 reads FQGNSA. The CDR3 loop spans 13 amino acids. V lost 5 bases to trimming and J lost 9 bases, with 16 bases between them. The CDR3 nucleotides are TGTGCCAGCAGCCTCCTCTGGGATAGTAAAGCTTTCTTT. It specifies CASSLLWDSKAFF.

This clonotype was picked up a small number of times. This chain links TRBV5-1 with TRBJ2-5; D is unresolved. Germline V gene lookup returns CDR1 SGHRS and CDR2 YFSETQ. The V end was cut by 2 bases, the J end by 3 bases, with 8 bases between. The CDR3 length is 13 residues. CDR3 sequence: CASSFQSEETQYF. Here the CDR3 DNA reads TGCGCCAGCAGCTTTCAATCTGAAGAGACCCAGTACTTC.

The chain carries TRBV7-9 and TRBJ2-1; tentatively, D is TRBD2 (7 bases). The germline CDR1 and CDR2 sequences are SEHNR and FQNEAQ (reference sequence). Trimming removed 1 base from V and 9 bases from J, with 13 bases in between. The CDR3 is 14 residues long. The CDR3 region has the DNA TGTGCCAGCAGCTTAGTGGGGGGGCCGGTTGAGCAGTTCTTC. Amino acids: CASSLVGGPVEQFF. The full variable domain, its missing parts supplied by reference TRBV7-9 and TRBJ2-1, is DTGVSQNPRHKITKRGQNVTFRCDPISEHNRLYWYRQTLGQGPEFLTYFQNEAQLEKSRLLSDRFSAERPKGSFSTLEIQRTEQGDSAMYLCASSLVGGPVEQFFGPGTRLTVL.

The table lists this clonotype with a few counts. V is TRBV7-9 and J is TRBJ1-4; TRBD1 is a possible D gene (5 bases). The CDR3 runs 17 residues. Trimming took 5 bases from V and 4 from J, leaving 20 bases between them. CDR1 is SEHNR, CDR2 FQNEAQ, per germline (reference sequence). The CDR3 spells CASSEVTRGRSNEKLFF. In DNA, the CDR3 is TGTGCCAGCAGCGAAGTAACTAGGGGCAGGAGTAATGAAAAACTGTTTTTT.

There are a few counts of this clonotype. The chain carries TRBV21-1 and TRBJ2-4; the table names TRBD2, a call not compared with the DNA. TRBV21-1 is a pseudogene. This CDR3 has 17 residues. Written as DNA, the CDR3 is TGTGCCAGCAGCCTGTTTGCGGGAGGGTGGCCAAAAACATTCAGTTCCTTC. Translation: CASSLFAGGWPKTFSSF.

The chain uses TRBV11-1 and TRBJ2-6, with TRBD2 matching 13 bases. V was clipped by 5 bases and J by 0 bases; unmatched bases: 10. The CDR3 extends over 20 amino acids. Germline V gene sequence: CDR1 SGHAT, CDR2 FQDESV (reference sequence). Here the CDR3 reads CASSRLAGGSSISGANVLTF. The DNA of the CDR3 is TGTGCCAGCAGCAGACTAGCGGGAGGCTCCTCGATCTCTGGGGCCAACGTCCTGACTTTC.

In DNA, the CDR3 is TGCAGCGTGAGGACGGATGAAAAACTGTTTTTT. Its protein is CSVRTDEKLFF. The rearrangement uses TRBV29-1 and TRBJ1-4; D gene uncertain. V lost 6 bases, J lost 6 bases, and 8 bases lay in between. Germline CDR1 is SQVTM and CDR2 is ANQGSEA. CDR3 length equals 11 residues.

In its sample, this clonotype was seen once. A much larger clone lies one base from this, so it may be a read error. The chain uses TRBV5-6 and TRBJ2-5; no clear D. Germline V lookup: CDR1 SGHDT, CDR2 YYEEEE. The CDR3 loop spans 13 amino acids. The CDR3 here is CASSQIEQETQNF. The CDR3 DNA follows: TGTGCCAGCAGCCAGATCGAACAAGAGACCCAGAACTTC.

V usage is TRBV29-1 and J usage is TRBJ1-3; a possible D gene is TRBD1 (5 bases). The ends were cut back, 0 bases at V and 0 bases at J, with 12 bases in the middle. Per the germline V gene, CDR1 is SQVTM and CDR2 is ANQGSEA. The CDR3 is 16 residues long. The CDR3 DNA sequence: TGCAGCGTTGAAGAGGCTTCTGGGGCCTCTGGAAACACCATATATTTT. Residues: CSVEEASGASGNTIYF.

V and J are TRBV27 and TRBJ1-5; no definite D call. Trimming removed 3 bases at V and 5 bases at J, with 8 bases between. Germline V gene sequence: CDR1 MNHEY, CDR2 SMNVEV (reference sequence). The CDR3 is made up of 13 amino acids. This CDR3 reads CASSLWTDQPQHF. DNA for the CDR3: TGTGCCAGCAGTTTGTGGACGGATCAGCCCCAGCATTTT.

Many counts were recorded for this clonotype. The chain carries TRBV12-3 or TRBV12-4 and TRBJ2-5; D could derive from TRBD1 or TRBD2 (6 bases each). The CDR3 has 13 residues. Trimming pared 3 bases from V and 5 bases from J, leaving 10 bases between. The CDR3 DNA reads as TGTGCCAGCAGTTTGGACAGCGGGGAGACCCAGTACTTC. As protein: CASSLDSGETQYF.

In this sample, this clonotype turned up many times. The CDR3 DNA sequence: TGTGCCAGCAGTGGGGGTCGACAGGGGTCATATTATGGCTACACCTTC. As protein: CASSGGRQGSYYGYTF. V and J are TRBV2 and TRBJ1-2; TRBD1 matches at 8 bases. Germline V CDR1 and CDR2: SNHLY, FYNNEI. This CDR3 has 16 residues. Unmatched junction bases numbered 12, after V lost 4 bases and J lost 5 bases.

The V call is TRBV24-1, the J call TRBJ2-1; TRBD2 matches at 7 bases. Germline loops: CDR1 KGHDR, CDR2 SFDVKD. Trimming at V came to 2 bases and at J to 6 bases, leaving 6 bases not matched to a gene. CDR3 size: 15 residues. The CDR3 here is CATSDWGRGGNEQFF. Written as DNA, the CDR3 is TGTGCCACCAGTGATTGGGGGAGGGGAGGCAATGAGCAGTTCTTC.

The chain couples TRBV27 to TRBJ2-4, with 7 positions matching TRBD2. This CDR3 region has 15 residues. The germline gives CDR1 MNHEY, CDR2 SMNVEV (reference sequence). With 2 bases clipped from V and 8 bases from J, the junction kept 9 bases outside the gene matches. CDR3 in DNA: TGTGCCAGCAGTTTAAGACCGGGGGGTGGAGACATTCAGTACTTC. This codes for CASSLRPGGGDIQYF.